This paragraph reports one TCR beta chain. The antigen remains undetermined. Survey level was the resolution at which the v3.0 immunoSEQ assay ran. Only in-frame clones appear in the TCRdb table, and some are missing; sequencing was by immunoSEQ multiplex PCR. The data contain around 25,000 clones, 85% to 90% of them singletons. The sample is drawn from a study of long-term antiretroviral therapy in people with HIV. Study as a whole: Earliest sampling preceded the 2015 immediate-ART recommendation by about a decade. The study, taken as a whole, reports: All blood samples came from the years 2004 to 2017, possibly under older ART regimens. The repertoire was dominated at all time points by clones expanded before ART.

Researchers secured at least one pre-ART and at least two post-ART PBMC samples from each donor. V gave up 5 bases and J gave up 3 bases; unmatched junction bases: 14. This CDR3 has 17 amino acids. Germline-derived CDR1 and CDR2 are SGHTA and FQGTGA. The chain couples TRBV7-3 to TRBJ1-1; 8 bases agree with TRBD1. Material: unsorted PBMCs, obtained about 4.5 years after starting antiretroviral therapy. The TCR was taken from a man aged 25 to 40 with HIV. The CDR3 region has the DNA TGTGCCAGCAGCCCCACAGGGGGGGGGATCAGACACACTGAAGCTTTCTTT. It encodes CASSPTGGGIRHTEAFF.